This T cell receptor beta chain was identified during a study of T cell changes during pregnancy in multiple sclerosis. The assay was immunoSEQ multiplex PCR, and TCRdb's table has in-frame clones only and misses some. The sample gives over 100,000 clones, about 90% of which show up once; 1.5% to 1.9% is in the top ten. Germline CDR1 MNHNY, CDR2 SVGAGI (reference sequence). This CDR3 contains 14 residues. V dropped 2 bases and J dropped 9 bases, with 11 bases sitting between them. Here the sequenced sample was peripheral blood, taken in the third trimester of pregnancy. The chain combines TRBV6-6 with TRBJ1-6, with D tentatively TRBD1 (6 bases). This receptor was identified in a female donor with multiple sclerosis, enrolled in a pregnancy study. The DNA of the CDR3 is TGTGCCAGCAGTTACGCACAGGGTGGTTCACCCCTCCACTTT. Translating it yields CASSYAQGGSPLHF.